This TCR beta chain was sequenced during a study of CD8+ T cells in alopecia areata. Study results and limitations: Lesional tissue from the scalp (especially in alopecia totalis/universalis) showed higher clonality than normal scalp. One nonresponder makes the tie between baseline CD8+ expansion and response uncertain.

Regarding treatment: oral pan-JAK inhibitor, 5-10 mg twice daily. Reverse transcription of extracted RNA yielded cDNA, which provided the sequencing template. Only in-frame clones appear in the TCRdb table, and some are missing; sequencing was by immunoSEQ multiplex PCR. The sample consists of some 190,000 clones, approximately 49% of them appearing once. This CDR3 comprises 14 residues. V lost 6 bases and J 7 bases, leaving 16 bases between the germline ends. Germline V gene data show CDR1 as SEHNR and CDR2 as FQNEAQ (reference sequence). In the case of this clone: Its specificity is unknown.

The gene calls are TRBV7-9 and TRBJ2-1; D uncertain. The sequencing here drew on CD8+ T cells sorted from blood, taken at week 52, from a patient treated with tofacitinib. The clonotype was recovered from a human donor with alopecia areata. CDR3 sequence: CASRMAMVGNEQFF. The CDR3 DNA sequence: TGTGCCAGCAGAATGGCGATGGTTGGAAATGAGCAGTTCTTC.